The 4 T cell receptor beta chains below all came from one sample that was sequenced in a study of T-cell reconstitution after alpha-beta-depleted transplantation in children. Unique molecular identifiers tagged the TCRbeta library. TCRdb processed the PCR reads anew with MiXCR; each CDR3 protein has one entry. The sample has approximately 400,000 distinct CDR3 sequences; about a tenth are singletons. This specimen was PBMCs from the stem cell graft donor, taken from the stem cell graft. These receptors came from a human donor who donated a stem cell graft to a child with acute myeloid leukemia.

The chain employs TRBV6-5 and TRBJ1-5; D not certain. Germline-derived CDR1 and CDR2 are MNHEY and SVGAGI. CDR3 length equals 16 residues. The V end lost 2 bases, the J end lost 5 bases, and 16 bases lay between the germline ends. The DNA for the CDR3 is TGTGCCAGCAGTTACGGGCCGGCGAGTGGGGATCAGCCCCAGCATTTT. Residues: CASSYGPASGDQPQHF.

The chain carries TRBV19 and TRBJ2-3, with D uncertain. V lost 1 base and J lost 4, with 9 bases in between. CDR1 is LNHDA and CDR2 is SQIVND in the germline V gene (reference sequence). The CDR3 totals 14 residues. The CDR3 region is CASSIALAADTQYF. DNA of the CDR3: TGTGCCAGTAGTATAGCCCTCGCCGCAGATACGCAGTATTTT.

The chain employs TRBV25-1 and TRBJ2-7; D gene unclear. V lost 1 base and J lost 7, with 14 bases in between. In germline, CDR1 is MGHDK, CDR2 SYGVNS. This CDR3 is built from 14 residues. Written as DNA, the CDR3 is TGTGCCAGCAGTGAATTGGCCAGTGGCTGGGAGCAGTACTTC. Translating it yields CASSELASGWEQYF.

The V call is TRBV20-1, the J call TRBJ2-4, with D perhaps TRBD1 (6 bases). The germline V gene has CDR1 DFQATT and CDR2 SNEGSKA (reference sequence). The CDR3 totals 14 residues. Trimming shortened V by 6 bases and J by 8 bases, and 20 bases separated the two germline ends. The CDR3 loop is CSATHRDPRDIQYF. The CDR3 DNA reads TGCAGTGCGACACACAGGGACCCGCGGGACATTCAGTACTTC.